This is a list of T cell receptor beta chains from one sample in a study of blood T cell repertoires in COVID-19. This table comes from immunoSEQ multiplex PCR, and its TCRdb copy is limited to in-frame clones, with some not included. Of approximately 160,000 clones listed, over 80% are singletons. The specimen was peripheral blood. The receptors derive from a man between 65 and 85 years old who had recovered from COVID-19. The CDR3 runs from the conserved cysteine through the conserved F or W. D genes are given only for firm matches. Clone sizes are given selectively: once, few, many, or a class where the clone is expanded.

v_gene	abundance	d_gene	j_gene	CDR3nt	CDR3aa
TRBV6-1	-	-	TRBJ2-1	TGTGCCAGCAGTGAAGCGTCGACATACCTCTACAATGAGCAGTTCTTC	CASSEASTYLYNEQFF
TRBV11-3	-	TRBD2	TRBJ2-1	TGTGCCAGCAGCCTTAGCGGGAGGGCCACCTACAATGAGCAGTTCTTC	CASSLSGRATYNEQFF
TRBV7-2	-	-	TRBJ1-6	TGTGCCAGCAGCTTAGTAGCCAGGGTTTCACCCCTCCACTTT	CASSLVARVSPLHF
TRBV9	-	TRBD1	TRBJ1-6	TGTGCCAGCAGCGTAGGGGACAGGGCGAATTCACCCCTCCACTTT	CASSVGDRANSPLHF
TRBV7-2	-	-	TRBJ2-6	TGTGCCAGCAGCGAGATCTCGGGATCTGGGGCCAACGTCCTGACTTTC	CASSEISGSGANVLTF
TRBV19	-	TRBD2	TRBJ2-1	TGTGCCAGTAGCCCACGACTAGCGGGAGGCGTCAATGAGCAGTTCTTC	CASSPRLAGGVNEQFF
TRBV11-2	-	TRBD1	TRBJ2-7	TGTGCCAGCAGCTTGGGACAGAAAATCTACGAGCAGTACTTC	CASSLGQKIYEQYF
TRBV5-1	-	-	TRBJ1-2	TGCGCCAGCAGATTGGTAGAGGGTAACTATGGCTACACCTTC	CASRLVEGNYGYTF
TRBV19	-	TRBD2	TRBJ2-7	TGTGCCAGTAGTATAGGAAGCCTAGCGGGAGGCTCCTACGAGCAGTACTTC	CASSIGSLAGGSYEQYF
TRBV5-1	-	-	TRBJ2-5	TGCGCCAGCAGCTTGGGAGTCCAAGAGACCCAGTACTTC	CASSLGVQETQYF
TRBV5-1	-	TRBD2	TRBJ2-5	TGCGCCAGCAGCCGACTGCGAGGACTAGCGGGAGGCCTCCAAGAGACCCAGTACTTC	CASSRLRGLAGGLQETQYF
TRBV5-4	once	-	TRBJ2-5	TGTGCCAGCAGCTTGGCCGGGGGAGTAGGAAAGGAGACCCAGTACTTC	CASSLAGGVGKETQYF
TRBV29-1	-	-	TRBJ2-7	TGCAGCGTCAAAGACGGGATTGACGAGCAGTACTTC	CSVKDGIDEQYF
TRBV4-1	-	-	TRBJ2-7	TGCGCCAGCAGCCAAGTTCAGCGGAACTACGAGCAGTACTTC	CASSQVQRNYEQYF
TRBV25-1	-	TRBD1	TRBJ2-7	TGTGCCAGCAGTGGGCCGACAGGGGGCTTTTACGAGCAGTACTTC	CASSGPTGGFYEQYF
TRBV9	-	-	TRBJ2-1	TGTGCCAGCAGCGTAGAGAACGGTGCGGGCAATGAGCAGTTCTTC	CASSVENGAGNEQFF
TRBV20-1	-	TRBD2	TRBJ2-7	TGCAGTGCTAGTCTGCTAGCGGGATTGGGCGAGCAGTACTTC	CSASLLAGLGEQYF
TRBV5-1	-	-	TRBJ2-2	TGCGCCAGCAGCGTGGGACTGGTGAACACCGGGGAGCTGTTTTTT	CASSVGLVNTGELFF
TRBV27	few	TRBD2	TRBJ2-1	TGTGCCAGCAGCCCGACTAGCGGGTACAATGAGCAGTTCTTC	CASSPTSGYNEQFF
TRBV7-9	-	-	TRBJ2-3	TGTGCCAGCAGCCGTAGTGCAACAGATACGCAGTATTTT	CASSRSATDTQYF
TRBV10-3	once	TRBD2	TRBJ2-2	TGTGCCGGGGGGGGAGCGGGACCCTCTTTCAACACCGGGGAGCTGTTTTTT	CAGGGAGPSFNTGELFF
TRBV3-1/TRBV3-2	once	-	TRBJ1-4	TGTGCCAGCAGCCAGGAAACGGGGGTTGAAAAACTGTTTTTT	CASSQETGVEKLFF